This T cell receptor beta chain comes out of a study of T cell changes during pregnancy in multiple sclerosis. V trimming: 4 bases; J trimming: 7 bases; junction bases outside the gene matches: 8. Germline CDR1 reads LGHNA; CDR2 reads YSLEER. The CDR3 contains 15 residues. Only in-frame clones appear in the TCRdb table, and some are missing; sequencing was by immunoSEQ multiplex PCR. Here the sample spans under 40,000 clones, 90% being singletons. The TCR originated in a female donor with multiple sclerosis, enrolled in a pregnancy study. V and J are TRBV4-3 and TRBJ2-3; 10 bases agree with TRBD2. The material sequenced was CD4+ T cells from peripheral blood mononuclear cells, taken in the second trimester of pregnancy. Here the CDR3 reads CASSPLAGVPHTQYF. DNA of the CDR3: TGCGCCAGCAGCCCCCTAGCGGGGGTTCCGCATACGCAGTATTTT.